The 24 T cell receptor beta chains below come from one sample, sequenced in a study of blood T cell repertoires in COVID-19 (dated by TCRdb to 2020 to 2021). The receptor library was made with the immunoSEQ multiplex PCR assay. The immuneACCESS repertoire file appears here via TCRdb, limited to in-frame rearrangements. These files lack a portion of the clones; in checked studies, under half of the deficit traces to unresolved V genes, and the cause of the others is not known. This sample holds some 97,000 clones; around 85% were observed only once. The ten largest clones capture 9.5% to 15% of the sample. Material: peripheral blood. The receptor source for this set is a human donor in a cohort sampled during active COVID-19.

The V and J genes are TRBV3-1 (or the pseudogene TRBV3-2) and TRBJ2-1; 9 bases are shared with TRBD2. Trimming took 0 bases from V and 4 from J; bases not matched to a gene: 4. CDR1 is LGHDT and CDR2 is YNNKEL in the germline V gene (reference sequence). The CDR3 has 16 residues. The CDR3 sequence: CASSQDRTSAYNEQFF. The CDR3 DNA follows: TGTGCCAGCAGCCAAGACAGGACTAGCGCGTACAATGAGCAGTTCTTC.

The chain carries TRBV29-1 and TRBJ1-4, with D hard to call. The ends were cut back, 7 bases at V and 2 bases at J, with 8 bases in the middle. CDR3 length: 12 residues. CDR1 is SQVTM, CDR2 ANQGSEA, per germline. CDR3 residues: CSASETNEKLFF. CDR3 coding DNA: TGCAGCGCTTCGGAGACTAATGAAAAACTGTTTTTT.

This clone has a single count. The V and J genes are TRBV4-1 and TRBJ1-3; D uncertain. This CDR3 has 15 residues. Germline assignment: CDR1 MGHRA and CDR2 YSYEKL. V gave up 1 base and J gave up 9 bases, with 16 bases separating them. DNA of the CDR3: TGCGCCAGCAGCCAAGCGCCGACCGGTGGGCTCACCATATATTTT. Amino acid sequence: CASSQAPTGGLTIYF.

This clone was counted a few times. This chain joins TRBV19 and TRBJ1-6; possibly TRBD1 for D (6 bases). CDR3 size: 16 residues. Germline assignment: CDR1 LNHDA and CDR2 SQIVND (reference sequence). V was cut by 7 bases and J by 6 bases, with 19 bases left in between. The chain's CDR3 is CASNYDITGTNSPLHF. CDR3 DNA: TGTGCCAGTAATTATGACATAACAGGGACTAATTCACCCCTCCACTTT.

CDR3 sequence reads: CASRLGTGGWYGYTF. CDR3 bases: TGTGCCAGCAGACTTGGGACAGGGGGCTGGTATGGCTACACCTTC. This chain uses TRBV27 with TRBJ1-2; 12 bases map to TRBD1. V was clipped by 6 bases and J by 5 bases; unmatched bases: 7. Germline V gene lookup returns CDR1 MNHEY and CDR2 SMNVEV (reference sequence). The CDR3 sequence is 15 residues long.

This chain links TRBV7-8 with TRBJ2-1, with 11 bases fitting TRBD2. Trimming cost V 7 bases and J 5 bases; bases outside gene matches: 10. The CDR3 loop spans 16 amino acids. The germline V gene encodes CDR1 SGHVS and CDR2 FQNEAQ. The CDR3 DNA reads TGTGCCAGCACCCCTGCGACTAGCGGGGTAAACAATGAGCAGTTCTTC. It is translated as CASTPATSGVNNEQFF.

J is TRBJ2-5 and V is TRBV7-8; 9 bases are a match to TRBD1. Germline V lookup: CDR1 SGHVS, CDR2 FQNEAQ. Losses at the gene ends were 3 bases for V and 4 bases for J; bases not matched to a gene: 6. There are 15 residues in the CDR3. The CDR3 nucleotides read TGTGCCAGCAGCTTTTTCGGACAGGGGCGAGAGACCCAGTACTTC. Translation: CASSFFGQGRETQYF.

V usage is TRBV15 and J usage is TRBJ2-7, with TRBD1 matching 11 bases. V shed 8 bases, J shed 4 bases, and the junction held 10 bases outside the gene matches. CDR1 is LNHNV and CDR2 is YYDKDF in the germline V gene (reference sequence). The CDR3 runs 15 residues. CDR3 in DNA: TGTGCCACCGGGCTTGGACAGGGGGCTTTTTACGAGCAGTACTTC. Encoded protein: CATGLGQGAFYEQYF.

V and J are TRBV11-2 and TRBJ2-1; 9 bases map to TRBD2. Losses at the gene ends were 2 bases for V and 4 bases for J; bases not matched to a gene: 3. CDR3 length equals 15 residues. Germline V gene sequence: CDR1 SGHAT, CDR2 FQNNGV. The CDR3 DNA follows: TGTGCCAGCAGCTTAAGGCGGGGGGGATACAATGAGCAGTTCTTC. Translated, it gives CASSLRRGGYNEQFF.

This clone occurred a few times. The V and J genes are TRBV29-1 and TRBJ1-3; D is undetermined. The V end lost 4 bases, the J end lost 4 bases, and 8 bases lay between the germline ends. The CDR3 is 12 amino acids. Germline V CDR1 and CDR2: SQVTM, ANQGSEA. The CDR3 DNA reads as TGCAGCGTTGTTACGGTGGGAAACACCATATATTTT. Its translation is CSVVTVGNTIYF.

The chain employs TRBV4-3 and TRBJ1-1; D is unclear. Trimming took 0 bases from V and 0 from J, leaving 5 bases between them. The CDR3 spans 14 residues. Germline V lookup: CDR1 LGHNA, CDR2 YSLEER. This chain's CDR3 is CASSQDGLNTEAFF. CDR3 nucleotide sequence: TGCGCCAGCAGCCAAGATGGGCTGAACACTGAAGCTTTCTTT.

The chain links TRBV5-1 to TRBJ1-1; no definite D call. The CDR3 has 15 amino acids. Germline CDR1 and CDR2: SGHRS and YFSETQ. V dropped 4 bases and J dropped 1 base, with 14 bases sitting between them. The CDR3 spells CASSHDSTENTEAFF. The DNA for the CDR3 is TGCGCCAGCAGCCATGACTCGACGGAGAACACTGAAGCTTTCTTT.

CDR3 protein: CASSRQGVYGYTF. The CDR3 DNA is TGTGCCAGCAGCCGACAGGGCGTCTATGGCTACACCTTC. V is TRBV11-2 and J is TRBJ1-2; TRBD1 agrees at 7 bases. The CDR3 length is 13 residues. The V gene end was trimmed by 5 bases and the J gene end by 4 bases; junction bases not matched to a gene: 4. CDR1 and CDR2 from the germline V gene are SGHAT and FQNNGV.

V usage is TRBV5-4 and J usage is TRBJ2-2; D is possibly TRBD2 (5 bases). The germline V and J ends were trimmed by 7 bases and 0 bases, with 13 bases remaining between them. The CDR3 is made up of 15 amino acids. From germline, CDR1 is SGHNT and CDR2 YYREEE (reference sequence). This chain's CDR3 is CASGDGKPNTGELFF. CDR3 DNA: TGTGCCAGCGGCGACGGGAAGCCGAACACCGGGGAGCTGTTTTTT.

This clone was seen once. Here the CDR3 DNA reads TGTGCCAGCTCAACAGTGGACAGGGACCTCTATGGCTACACCTTC. Protein: CASSTVDRDLYGYTF. This chain links TRBV18 with TRBJ1-2; 8 bases align to TRBD1. Unmatched junction bases numbered 9, after V lost 5 bases and J lost 4 bases. Per germline, CDR1 KGHSH and CDR2 LQKENI. The CDR3 spans 15 residues.

The V gene is TRBV7-9, the J gene TRBJ1-5, with 7 positions matching TRBD1. CDR1 and CDR2 (germline): SEHNR, FQNEAQ (reference sequence). V was pared by 0 bases and J by 2 bases, with 10 bases of the junction left unmatched. The CDR3 is 18 amino acids. CDR3 sequence (DNA): TGTGCCAGCAGCTTAGCGTCGACAGGGACGGATGGCAATCAGCCCCAGCATTTT. Translated, it gives CASSLASTGTDGNQPQHF.

This chain links TRBV7-9 with TRBJ2-3, with 7 bases matching TRBD2. Trimming took 0 bases from V and 2 from J; bases not matched to a gene: 2. The CDR3 has 15 amino acids. Per the germline V gene, CDR1 is SEHNR and CDR2 is FQNEAQ (reference sequence). The CDR3: CASSLAGGYTDTQYF. CDR3 sequence (DNA): TGTGCCAGCAGCTTAGCGGGAGGGTACACAGATACGCAGTATTTT. The full variable domain, its missing parts supplied by reference TRBV7-9 and TRBJ2-3, is DTGVSQNPRHKITKRGQNVTFRCDPISEHNRLYWYRQTLGQGPEFLTYFQNEAQLEKSRLLSDRFSAERPKGSFSTLEIQRTEQGDSAMYLCASSLAGGYTDTQYFGPGTRLTVL.

With regard to this clone: Distinct nucleotide sequences in the sample also encode this CDR3. The chain recombines TRBV19 with TRBJ1-5; D gene unclear. The CDR3 extends over 13 amino acids. Trimming removed 5 bases at V and 0 bases at J, with 5 bases between. Germline V lookup: CDR1 LNHDA, CDR2 SQIVND (reference sequence). DNA of the CDR3: TGTGCCAGTAGTCCGTATAGCAATCAGCCCCAGCATTTT. Residues: CASSPYSNQPQHF.

This clone was observed once. V and J are TRBV4-1 and TRBJ2-7; 11 bases align to TRBD2. V was clipped by 4 bases and J by 0 bases; unmatched bases: 5. The CDR3 length is 16 residues. Germline V CDR1 and CDR2: MGHRA, YSYEKL. CDR3 nucleotide sequence: TGCGCCAGCAGCCGGTTCGGGACTAGCGGCTCCTACGAGCAGTACTTC. Encoded protein: CASSRFGTSGSYEQYF.

The genes are TRBV7-9 and TRBJ1-3; a possible D gene is TRBD1 (5 bases). The CDR3 has 16 residues. The ends were cut back, 5 bases at V and 2 bases at J, with 16 bases in the middle. CDR1 is SEHNR and CDR2 is FQNEAQ in the germline V gene (reference sequence). The CDR3 nucleotides are TGTGCCAGCAGCCCCTCAGGGCAGGGCGCTGGAAACACCATATATTTT. This translates into CASSPSGQGAGNTIYF.

The chain links TRBV15 to TRBJ1-1, with a tentative D call TRBD1 (5 bases). CDR1 and CDR2 (germline): LNHNV, YYDKDF (reference sequence). The CDR3 has 15 amino acids. The V end was cut by 0 bases, the J end by 3 bases, with 11 bases between. This CDR3 is CATSRDRQSHTEAFF. The DNA of the CDR3 is TGTGCCACCAGCAGAGATAGACAGTCTCACACTGAAGCTTTCTTT.

Concerning this clone: One end of the junction varies from germline; a read error may be responsible. The rearrangement links TRBV27 to TRBJ1-4, with D perhaps TRBD1 (5 bases). The CDR3 length is 12 residues. The germline V gene encodes CDR1 MNHEY and CDR2 SMNVEV (reference sequence). CDR3 nucleotides: TGTGCCACGCGGGGGGGGAATGGAAAACTGTTTTTT. Its translation is CATRGGNGKLFF.

The CDR3, as DNA: TGTGCCAGTACCGCCCGGGACAGGGTTTACGATACGCAGTATTTT. Translation gives CASTARDRVYDTQYF. V usage is TRBV19 and J usage is TRBJ2-3, with 9 bases that match TRBD1. CDR1 and CDR2 (germline): LNHDA, SQIVND (reference sequence). CDR3 size: 15 residues. The junction had 11 bases not matched to a gene; V was cut back by 7 bases and J by 6 bases.

V usage is TRBV19 and J usage is TRBJ1-1, with 8 bases identical to TRBD1. The CDR3 covers 14 residues. Trimming removed 10 bases from V and 3 bases from J; junction bases left unmatched: 10. CDR1 and CDR2 (germline): LNHDA, SQIVND (reference sequence). The CDR3: CATRDRSLYTEAFF. The CDR3 coding sequence is TGTGCCACCCGGGACAGGTCTTTGTACACTGAAGCTTTCTTT.